The 2 T cell receptor beta chains in this list originate from one sample, sequenced in a study of T-cell reconstitution after alpha-beta-depleted transplantation in children (dated by TCRdb to the mid-2010s). The receptor library was made with PCR. The sequencer listed for this sample is Illumina HiSeq 2500. To normalize quantification of the TCRbeta repertoire, the TCR libraries were built with molecular barcoding that relied on unique molecular identifiers. The public sequencing data were trimmed at Q25 with fastp and processed into clonotypes with MiXCR by TCRdb, which kept only in-frame beta chains. Entries that share a CDR3 protein sequence are merged under the most common genes and DNA. This sample has roughly 150,000 distinct CDR3 sequences in its table, and around 10% of those were observed once. The top ten constitute 13% of the sample. The treatment or condition tag for this specimen amounts to: allogeneic hematopoietic cell transplantation with graft depleted of TCRalphabeta T cells and CD19 B cells.

The sequencing here drew on PBMCs, taken before TCRalphabeta/CD19-depleted stem cell transplant. These TCRs come from a boy aged 2 to 10 with acute myeloid leukemia, due to receive a stem cell transplant.

This clonotype has at least ten counts. V gene TRBV3-1 combines with J gene TRBJ2-7, with TRBD1 matching over 8 bases. This CDR3 comprises 17 residues. Germline V gives CDR1 LGHDT, CDR2 YNNKEL (reference sequence). V was pared by 2 bases and J by 2 bases, with 11 bases of the junction left unmatched. CDR3 loop: CASSQQSPGGLAYEQYF. As DNA, the CDR3 is TGTGCCAGCAGCCAACAATCCCCAGGGGGCCTCGCCTACGAGCAGTACTTC.

This clonotype was counted between two and nine times. The V and J genes are TRBV10-2 and TRBJ2-3, with 8 bases lining up with TRBD2. V lost 7 bases and J lost 6; bases outside the gene matches: 0. The length of the CDR3 is 11 residues. Germline CDR1 reads WSHSY; CDR2 reads SAAADI. The CDR3: CASKREDTQYF. In DNA, the CDR3 is TGCGCCAGCAAGCGGGAGGATACGCAGTATTTT.